This T cell receptor (beta chain) originates from a study of cytomegalovirus exposure and HLA in healthy donors (dated by TCRdb to the late 2010s). Looking at the study overall: In an earlier analysis of 587 of the donors, less than 350 Gb of sequence data and 90 million to 120 million unique TCR beta sequences from about 179 million T cells were reported. An early release that covered roughly 600 HLA-typed donors contained approximately 300 gigabases of sequencing data and tens of millions of unique TCR sequences. Among the roughly 370 genotyped donors, approximately 81% belonged to the genetic ancestry cluster associated with self-reported Caucasian donors. The study aimed to test whether signatures of past pathogen exposure could be identified by cataloging public T cell receptors. The study profiled the T cell repertoires of 500 to 800 subjects by immunosequencing and related them to cytomegalovirus serostatus. Along with the roughly 700-subject first cohort, a separate validation cohort of 120 different subjects was used. The study combined high-throughput TCR immunosequencing, statistical association of individual TCRs with disease status, and machine learning to predict cytomegalovirus infection status. A later analysis re-analyzed previously published TCR beta repertoires from about 600 donors and added high-resolution HLA genotyping to study TCR occurrence patterns. The later analysis used no new phenotypic data to find candidate immune exposures, relying instead on TCR beta sequences and their occurrence across donors. An earlier analysis of more than 450 of the donors used high-throughput TCR beta sequencing to judge whether each TCR beta V gene segment behaved as functional or pseudogenic. Alongside the repertoire data, information on donor age, sex, ethnicity and CMV serostatus was compiled. Genome-wide SNP genotypes for about 60% of the roughly 700 donors were used in a later genetic analysis, which treated that subset as a discovery cohort. Every discovery cohort repertoire had been produced on one sequencing platform. Class I and class II HLA loci were covered by the typing at four-digit resolution. Typing coverage varied by locus: about 629-640 donors for A, B, C, DRB1 and DQB1; roughly 500 for DQA1; approximately 570 for DPA1; roughly 470 for DPB1. Several DR-DQ haplotypes were handled as single units for association and clustering because linkage in the cohort was strong. Across approximately 400 genotyped donors of the cohort, an average of approximately 200,000 unique TCR beta nucleotide sequences per donor were sequenced, and around 20% of those sequences were non-productive.

The cohort comprised 550 to 700 healthy bone marrow donors. At the time of sampling, every cohort member was nominally healthy, though immune exposures that went unrecorded were likely present. The donor tested CMV seronegative, placing the donor among the 350 or so seronegative members of the cohort. A peripheral blood sample was collected from each donor, and TCR beta sequencing was performed on peripheral blood mononuclear cells. The Qiagen DNeasy Blood Extraction Kit was used to extract genomic DNA from the blood cell samples. General findings and caveats noted by the study authors: A further reported finding was that TCR beta sequences accurately predicted the HLA-A and HLA-B alleles for most subjects in the first cohort. Some IMGT-functional V segments, including TRBV6-2 and TRBV6-3, could not be distinguished by the 87-base-pair reads and were therefore excluded. Assigning TCR associations to individual alleles was difficult when HLA alleles, especially DR and DQ, strongly co-occurred. A cluster of highly shared sequence variants was judged likely to represent a technical artifact of the sequencing pipeline. A later genetic analysis reported fewer N-insertions in productive TCRs among donors in an Asian-associated ancestry cluster than the roughly 700-donor mean. It was suggested by the authors that the approach could potentially be generalized to other disease states and immunological phenotypes. A later genetic analysis associated a missense DCLRE1C variant with V-gene and J-gene trimming of TCR beta chains, and an independent cohort replicated the association. The study gave a list of under 200 TCR beta chains associated with cytomegalovirus. In a later analysis, HLA-associated TCR beta chains were found to be more clonally expanded and to have lower generation probabilities than equally common non-associated chains. In a later analysis, most CMV-associated TCR beta chains were found to appear HLA-restricted, with HLA associations seemingly driven largely by CMV exposure. In this cohort, only TCR beta chains were sequenced, and detectable features were limited by the absence of alpha or paired-chain data. Several of the top co-occurrence clusters appeared to be linked to parvovirus B19, influenza, CMV and Epstein-Barr virus, according to a later analysis. CMV serostatus was the only immune exposure information available for the cohort. Correlated functional status among segregating V segments might reflect linkage disequilibrium, but an unknown experimental factor could not be ruled out. The earlier analysis of a few hundred of the donors excluded 15 to 20 rarely observed V segments, including chromosome 9 orphons, because counts were too low. In an earlier analysis of about 600 of the donors, most TCR beta V segments appeared in productive rearrangements about 90% or about 30% of the time, broadly matching IMGT annotations. Sequencing depth was assumed to be roughly uniform across donors in the presence/absence analyses, though that assumption may not hold. Most TCR sequences were observed very rarely across donors, whereas some public TCRs were present in many individuals. In vitro tests confirmed that three of the cytomegalovirus-associated TCR beta chains recognize cytomegalovirus antigens. At a false discovery rate of 0.05, a later analysis linked under 20,000 TCR beta sequences to specific HLA alleles. In a later analysis, the rate of TCR association differed among HLA loci, with DRB1 alleles having the most associated TCRs and HLA-C alleles having the fewest. Cytomegalovirus status was reported to be diagnosed by the classifier with high specificity and sensitivity in both the original and validation cohorts. Because HLA typing was unavailable for some donors at each locus, only the typed subset was used in association tests.

The library was built by means of the immunoSEQ multiplex PCR assay. The multiplex PCR relied on a mix of 60 forward primers for TCR Vbeta segments and 13 reverse primers for TCR Jbeta segments. Amplification of the CDR3 region of rearranged TCR beta genes was performed with a multiplex PCR assay on genomic DNA. The amplified TCR beta libraries were sequenced on the Illumina HiSeq System as 87-base-pair reads. The source study handled its data this way. A later analysis counted about 76 million unique TCR beta chains across the 500 to 850 repertoires, and roughly 11 million of these chains were shared by at least two donors. A nearest-neighbor algorithm error-corrected the raw reads and collapsed the reads into unique sequences, merging closely related sequences to remove PCR and sequencing errors. V, D and J gene segments were assigned by aligning CDR3 sequences to IMGT reference sequences. Each retained sequence needed at least a six-nucleotide match to both a V gene segment and a J gene segment. A rearrangement was called productive if the CDR3 had no stop codons and remained in frame with V and J, and every other rearrangement was called non-productive. Following IMGT convention, CDR3 was defined as the stretch from the second conserved V-encoded cysteine to the conserved J-encoded phenylalanine. The earlier analysis of approximately 590 of the donors excluded any sequence lacking an unambiguous match to a single V gene segment. In an earlier analysis of approximately 500 of the donors, a V segment was called functional when productive rearrangements were above 56.7%, and segregating when the standard deviation between donors exceeded 5%. A statistical classification framework was built to diagnose cytomegalovirus status from the catalog of TCR beta chain sequences. In a later analysis, V and J genes were assigned by comparing TCR nucleotide sequences against IMGT/GENE-DB human TR gene sequences. In a later analysis, CDR3 sequences and most-parsimonious VDJ recombination scenarios were assigned using the TCRdist pipeline. In a later analysis, every TCR beta chain was defined by the combination of its CDR3 amino acid sequence and its V-gene family, and reads without a unique V-gene family were dropped. In a later analysis, 450 to 600 highly shared, low-generation-probability nucleotide sequences were removed to address suspected cross-contamination and a sequencing artifact. In a later analysis, a clonal expansion index was calculated for each public chain from normalized within-repertoire ranks of inferred template counts. In a later analysis, generation probabilities were computed with a VDJ recombination model fitted to out-of-frame rearrangements, and the resulting probabilities were checked against IGoR. In a later analysis, hypergeometric tests were used to score TCR-TCR, TCR-HLA and TCR-CMV co-occurrence, with a repertoire-size bias correction applied to TCR pairs. In a later analysis, false discovery rates were estimated by permuting HLA or CMV assignments 20 times. In a later analysis, co-occurring TCRs were grouped using DBSCAN, with TCRdist sequence similarity added in when clustering inside HLA-allele-positive subsets. Repertoires with fewer than 30,000 or more than 120,000 public chains were left out of co-occurrence clustering, as were about five repertoires with anomalous nucleotide sharing. TCRdb retrieved this table from immuneACCESS and kept in-frame rearrangements only. Not all clones are present; in checked studies, unresolved V genes account for under half, and no reason is known for the remainder. The DNA was the basis for D and trimming; V, J and clone size are from that table. The sample's clone listing holds some 47,000 clones. The top ten hold 2% to 2.5% of the sample.

Worth noting for this clone: This clone's antigen is unknown.

The germline ends are 13 bases apart after V is trimmed by 2 bases and J by 6 bases. The CDR3 covers 14 residues, taking in both the cysteine and the phenylalanine. The retained sequence is limited to the CDR3, 42 bases, with the frame set at the first base. CDR1 and CDR2, looked up from the germline V gene, are KGHSH and LQKENI. The V and J genes are TRBV18 and TRBJ1-2; the D gene is unclear. This receptor was taken from a woman aged 40 to 55 in good health and CMV-seronegative. Material for sequencing was PBMCs. The DNA reads as follows: TGTGCCAGCTCACCAGTACTGAGGAGCGATGGCTACACCTTC. This sequence encodes CASSPVLRSDGYTF.